These T cell receptor beta chains were read from a single sample in a study of cytomegalovirus exposure and HLA in healthy donors. Profiled with immunoSEQ multiplex PCR; TCRdb holds only in-frame clones, not every one. This sample has 100,000 to 150,000 clones, with less than 80% found just once. Sequenced sample: PBMCs. The receptors derive from a woman in her forties or fifties in good health and CMV-seronegative. Both conserved end residues are part of each CDR3.

len: 11
v_gene: TRBV20-1
CDR3aa: CSARDRGEQYF

len: 15
v_gene: TRBV9
CDR3aa: CASSPPLSGANVLTF

len: 16
v_gene: TRBV18
CDR3aa: CASSPPGGQGADTQYF

len: 11
v_gene: TRBV2
CDR3aa: CASRLGQPQHF

len: 17
v_gene: TRBV4-1
CDR3aa: CASSQVDMGLVRQPQHF

len: 19
v_gene: TRBV27
CDR3aa: CASSSTRGQGPQSNQPQHF

len: 11
v_gene: TRBV5-3
CDR3aa: CARSPPCEQYF

len: 16
v_gene: TRBV5-1
CDR3aa: CASSLDRSATNEKLFF

len: 13
v_gene: TRBV10-3
CDR3aa: CAISDRGDTEAFF

len: 13
v_gene: TRBV27
CDR3aa: CASGRQGAYEQYF

len: 16
v_gene: TRBV13
CDR3aa: CASSLGTSGYSYEQYF

len: 14
v_gene: TRBV9
CDR3aa: CASSVGLAGGEQFF

len: 11
v_gene: TRBV30
CDR3aa: CASGQGTEAFF

len: 15
v_gene: TRBV7-2
CDR3aa: CASSWTSGNTGELFF

len: 14
v_gene: TRBV15
CDR3aa: CATSRGQGSYGYTF

len: 13
v_gene: TRBV4-1
CDR3aa: CASSQVSTGALFF